The rows below give T cell receptor beta chains drawn from one sample of a study of T cell changes during pregnancy in multiple sclerosis. TCRdb's table, derived via immunoSEQ multiplex PCR, lists solely in-frame clones and lacks some. In the table there are 61,000 or so clones, 85% to 95% of which are singletons. The sequencing here drew on CD4+ T cells from peripheral blood mononuclear cells, taken before pregnancy. Every receptor here comes from a female donor with multiple sclerosis, enrolled in a pregnancy study. CDR3s include the opening cysteine and the closing phenylalanine or tryptophan. A D gene is named only where the DNA matches it firmly. Not all rows give a size; the values are once, few, many and, for expanded clones, a class.

TRBV5-1	.	TRBJ2-5	.	CASSQIAKETQYF
TRBV7-3	.	TRBJ2-1	TRBD2	CASSRLAGVYEQFF
TRBV5-1	.	TRBJ2-7	.	CASSPVIVGAGEQYF
TRBV18	.	TRBJ2-2	TRBD2	CASSGTSGTTPVPGELFF
TRBV7-3	.	TRBJ1-1	.	CASSLTPGVEAFF
TRBV5-6	.	TRBJ1-2	.	CASSEGGLGYGYTF
TRBV5-6	.	TRBJ2-3	TRBD2	CASSLAGREGLRDTQYF
TRBV11-3	.	TRBJ2-1	.	CASSPRPVGGGTYNEQFF
TRBV7-8	.	TRBJ1-1	.	CASSLGGWTNTEAFF
TRBV5-8	.	TRBJ2-5	TRBD1	CASSSGQGARETQYF
TRBV19	.	TRBJ2-3	TRBD1	CASSMRSGTGGPDTQYF
TRBV5-4	.	TRBJ2-3	TRBD2	CASSLEAGVGTDTQYF
TRBV10-3	.	TRBJ2-7	TRBD2	CAISEGGSATNEQYF
TRBV7-2	.	TRBJ2-5	.	CASSPSTSRQETQYF
TRBV4-1	.	TRBJ1-2	.	CASSQGGSSYYGYTF
TRBV27	.	TRBJ1-1	TRBD1	CASRRTGMNTEAFF
TRBV19	.	TRBJ2-7	.	CATREASHGEQYF
TRBV11-3	.	TRBJ2-1	TRBD2	CASSLWSTSGGNNEQFF
TRBV28	.	TRBJ2-5	.	CASRTTDWTQYF
TRBV15	.	TRBJ1-4	TRBD1	CATSRDRGTNEKLFF
TRBV6-6	.	TRBJ2-2	TRBD1	CASSRGQGVTGELFF
TRBV29-1	.	TRBJ2-5	TRBD1	CSVTGVGTQYF
TRBV7-2	.	TRBJ2-6	TRBD1	CASSLALSRGRSSGANVLTF
TRBV12-5	.	TRBJ2-4	.	CASGLDSGNQYF
TRBV7-9	.	TRBJ1-1	.	CASSTTGNTEAFF
TRBV19	once	TRBJ2-3	.	CASSRQPGTDTQYF
TRBV4-3	once	TRBJ2-7	.	CASSQDRTRASYEQYF
TRBV7-9	.	TRBJ1-2	.	CASSLADVEGYTF
TRBV6-5	.	TRBJ1-2	.	CASRIGGGGYGYTF
TRBV9	.	TRBJ1-1	TRBD1	CASSEKTGGFTEAFF
TRBV29-1	.	TRBJ1-4	.	CSVGAQGEKLFF
TRBV5-5	.	TRBJ2-7	.	CASSLVSAYEQYF
TRBV5-4	.	TRBJ1-5	.	CASSLAGAGQPQHF
TRBV6-1	.	TRBJ2-7	TRBD1	CASREWGQGGSYEQYF
TRBV11-1	.	TRBJ1-2	TRBD1	CASSPAGGPNYGYTF
TRBV5-1	.	TRBJ1-4	.	CASSPSAGGATNEKLFF
TRBV28	.	TRBJ2-1	.	CASSGVGPYNEQFF
TRBV6-5	.	TRBJ1-3	.	CASSRNRVGNTIYF
TRBV7-8	.	TRBJ2-2	TRBD2	CASSYLAGGPTGELFF
TRBV7-9	.	TRBJ2-3	TRBD1	CASSPWTGSTDTQYF
TRBV7-9	.	TRBJ1-5	.	CASSLDSGLQPQHF
TRBV28	.	TRBJ2-3	.	CASRAPGLLSSTDTQYF
TRBV4-3	.	TRBJ2-3	.	CASGRQTSTDTQYF
TRBV4-1	.	TRBJ2-1	.	CASSQEMVSSYNEQFF
TRBV30	.	TRBJ1-6	TRBD1	CAWRTGANSPLHF
TRBV27	.	TRBJ2-7	TRBD1	CASSLWTGGGQSYEQYF
TRBV4-3	.	TRBJ2-2	TRBD1	CASSQEDRPYTGELFF
TRBV6-6	few	TRBJ1-1	TRBD1	CASSYSTGGSTEAFF
TRBV2	.	TRBJ1-1	TRBD1	CASSTDRARGEAFF